The 5 T cell receptor beta chains given below trace back to one sample, sequenced in a study of blood T cell repertoires in COVID-19. TCRdb's copy holds only in-frame clones and misses some; the assay was immunoSEQ multiplex PCR. The sample lists a few hundred thousand clones; around 89% were seen once. Sequencing was performed on peripheral blood. Receptors originate from a man in his sixties or seventies with acute or convalescent COVID-19.

The CDR3 sequence is CASSPNGGGNTIYF. Written as DNA, the CDR3 is TGTGCCAGCTCACCGAACGGAGGAGGAAACACCATATATTTT. The chain is built from TRBV18 and TRBJ1-3; D is unclear. Trimming removed 3 bases at V and 4 bases at J, with 10 bases between. The length of the CDR3 is 14 residues. Germline V lookup: CDR1 KGHSH, CDR2 LQKENI. Full variable domain (missing parts from reference TRBV18 and TRBJ1-3): NAGVMQNPRHLVRRRGQEARLRCSPMKGHSHVYWYRQLPEEGLKFMVYLQKENIIDESGMPKERFSAEFPKEGPSILRIQQVVRGDSAAYFCASSPNGGGNTIYFGEGSWLTVV.

The rearrangement uses TRBV29-1 and TRBJ2-1; TRBD1 is a possible D gene (7 bases). There are 13 residues in the CDR3. Germline-derived CDR1 and CDR2 are SQVTM and ANQGSEA. V dropped 0 bases and J dropped 10 bases, with 13 bases sitting between them. The CDR3 DNA follows: TGCAGCGTTGAAGATCAGGGGGGCAGGGAGCAGTTCTTC. Protein product: CSVEDQGGREQFF.

In its sample, this clone was seen once. V is TRBV4-3 and J is TRBJ1-1; 7 positions match TRBD1. V lost 2 bases and J lost 2; bases outside the gene matches: 5. Germline V CDR1 and CDR2: LGHNA, YSLEER. The length of the CDR3 is 15 residues. CDR3 in amino acids: CASSQNDRENTEAFF. CDR3 sequence (DNA): TGCGCCAGCAGCCAAAACGACAGGGAAAACACTGAAGCTTTCTTT.

About this clone: Other DNA variants within this sample encode the same CDR3. The rearrangement links TRBV28 to TRBJ1-5; tentative D call: TRBD1 (6 bases). The CDR3 is 15 residues long. CDR1 and CDR2 (germline): MDHEN, SYDVKM. V lost 3 bases and J 2 bases, leaving 11 bases between the germline ends. CDR3 in amino acids: CASSLAGGGNQPQHF. The CDR3 bases are TGTGCCAGCAGTTTGGCGGGGGGCGGCAATCAGCCCCAGCATTTT.

The chain joins TRBV27 to TRBJ2-7; the D gene is possibly TRBD2 (7 bases). CDR1 MNHEY and CDR2 SMNVEV come from the germline V gene (reference sequence). The ends were cut back, 2 bases at V and 2 bases at J, with 10 bases in the middle. The CDR3 has 14 amino acids. The CDR3 nucleotides are TGTGCCAGCAGTTTAAGGGGGGGCCCCTACGAGCAGTACTTC. Residues: CASSLRGGPYEQYF.